This is a list of T cell receptor beta chains from one sample in a study of early T cells in non-severe SARS-CoV-2 infection. Each CDR3 protein gets one entry after TCRdb re-called the 5' RACE reads with MiXCR. Among roughly 100,000 distinct CDR3 sequences listed, 14% were seen once. Sequenced material: whole blood. All receptors come from an adult who was a healthcare worker with PCR-confirmed SARS-CoV-2 infection or an uninfected control (not recorded which). CDR3s include the opening cysteine and the closing phenylalanine or tryptophan. D genes are given only for firm matches. Some rows have no size entry. The others give once, few or many, or a class for an expanded clone.

16,TRBJ2-1,TRBV25-1,.,TRBD1,TGTGCCAGCAGTGAATTAGGACAGGGATCCTACAATGAGCAGTTCTTC,CASSELGQGSYNEQFF
12,TRBJ1-2,TRBV7-3,many,TRBD1,TGTGCCAGCAGAACAGGGGTAGGAGGCTACACCTTC,CASRTGVGGYTF
14,TRBJ1-1,TRBV11-3,many,.,TGTGCCAGCAGCTTAGGAGGCGAAGGTACTGAAGCTTTCTTT,CASSLGGEGTEAFF
14,TRBJ1-2,TRBV6-2/TRBV6-3,.,.,TGTGCCAGCAGTTACCGTTGGGAGGGCTATGGCTACACCTTC,CASSYRWEGYGYTF
18,TRBJ2-7,TRBV14,.,.,TGTGCCAGCAGCCAACTTCTCCCTGACAGGTGGGAGTCCTACGAGCAGTACTTC,CASSQLLPDRWESYEQYF
13,TRBJ2-1,TRBV2,few,.,TGTGCCAGCAGTTCCGCCGGGGCTAATGAGCAGTTCTTC,CASSSAGANEQFF
15,TRBJ2-2,TRBV12-3/TRBV12-4,many,.,TGTGCCAGCAGTTTAGAGGCAGGGCTGGACGGGGAGCTGTTTTTT,CASSLEAGLDGELFF
12,TRBJ2-3,TRBV6-2/TRBV6-3,few,.,TGTGCCAGCAGTTACGCCGGGGATACGCAGTATTTT,CASSYAGDTQYF
15,TRBJ1-2,TRBV5-4,.,TRBD1,TGTGCCAGCAGCGTCGACAGGGGGTTTATCTATGGCTACACCTTC,CASSVDRGFIYGYTF
16,TRBJ2-2,TRBV11-3,many,TRBD1,TGTGCCAGCAGCTTCCGACAGGGGCGGGACACCGGGGAGCTGTTTTTT,CASSFRQGRDTGELFF
22,TRBJ2-1,TRBV11-2,.,.,TGTGCCAGCAGACCCAAGTCCCCAATAGGGGCGCAGGTTCTCGTCTCCTACAATGAGCAGTTCTTC,CASRPKSPIGAQVLVSYNEQFF
13,TRBJ1-2,TRBV6-2/TRBV6-3,few,.,TGTGCCAGCAGTCAACCACAAATATATGGCTACACCTTC,CASSQPQIYGYTF
14,TRBJ2-3,TRBV6-6,many,.,TGTGCCAGCAGCCGCGGGGCAGTTTCAGATACGCAGTATTTT,CASSRGAVSDTQYF
14,TRBJ1-6,TRBV10-3,.,TRBD1,TGTGCCATCAGTGCTCAGGGGACAGATTCACCCCTCCACTTT,CAISAQGTDSPLHF
15,TRBJ1-6,TRBV4-1,.,.,TGCGCCAGCAGCCAAGATCGTGGGTATAATTCACCCCTCCACTTT,CASSQDRGYNSPLHF
15,TRBJ1-6,TRBV18,many,TRBD1,TGTGCCAGCTCGCCTCAACAGGGGCGAAGTTCCTTGCTCCACTTT,CASSPQQGRSSLLHF
14,TRBJ2-7,TRBV5-8,medium-sized,.,TGTGCCAGCAGCTTGAGACGGGGCGGACGGGAGCAGTACTTC,CASSLRRGGREQYF
18,TRBJ1-2,TRBV11-2,.,TRBD1,TGTGCCAGCAGCTCCACCTACTTCAGGGACAGGGAGGTCTATGGCTACACCTTC,CASSSTYFRDREVYGYTF
16,TRBJ1-2,TRBV25-1,many,TRBD1,TGTGCCAGCAGTGACCCCACCGAGGACAGGATCTATGGCTACACCTTC,CASSDPTEDRIYGYTF
15,TRBJ2-7,TRBV5-1,.,.,TGCGCCAGCAGCTTGGAGCGACAGGCCTCCTACGAGCAGTACTTC,CASSLERQASYEQYF
16,TRBJ2-6,TRBV5-1,few,.,TGCGCCAGCAGCTTGCTGCCCGGGACTGGGGCCAACGTCCTGACTTTC,CASSLLPGTGANVLTF
15,TRBJ1-4,TRBV28,many,.,TGTGCCAGCAGTTTAAGGGGCTCTACTAATGAAAAACTGTTTTTT,CASSLRGSTNEKLFF
15,TRBJ2-5,TRBV6-5,few,.,TGTGCCAGCAGGGACCGGACCTCGTCGGTGGAGACCCAGTACTTC,CASRDRTSSVETQYF
12,TRBJ1-2,TRBV29-1,once,.,TGCAGCGTCGCCCGGGGTAACTATGGCTACACCTTC,CSVARGNYGYTF
16,TRBJ2-4,TRBV12-3/TRBV12-4,few,.,TGTGCCAGCAGTTTAGCCCGATCTGAAGCCAAAAACATTCAGTACTTC,CASSLARSEAKNIQYF
13,TRBJ1-1,TRBV6-2/TRBV6-3,.,.,TGTGCCAGCAGTTACTCGCCCAGGGTAGAAGCTTTCTTT,CASSYSPRVEAFF
15,TRBJ2-3,TRBV29-1,.,TRBD2,TGCAGCACAATTCCGCGGGGGACTAGCACAGATACGCAGTATTTT,CSTIPRGTSTDTQYF
14,TRBJ1-1,TRBV18,.,TRBD1,TGTGCCAGCTCCGACAGGACAGGGGGGACTGAAGCTTTCTTT,CASSDRTGGTEAFF
13,TRBJ2-7,TRBV27,.,.,TGTGCCAGCGGGTGGTGGGGGGACTACGAGCAGTACTTC,CASGWWGDYEQYF
14,TRBJ1-5,TRBV21-1,.,.,TGTGCCAGCAGCAAACTAGGGGGGAATCAGCCCCAGCATTTT,CASSKLGGNQPQHF
16,TRBJ2-1,TRBV7-8,.,TRBD2,TGTGCCAGCAGCTTAGGGCGGGGGGGCCTTATAAATGAGCAGTTCTTC,CASSLGRGGLINEQFF
17,TRBJ2-2,TRBV4-2,few,.,TGTGCCAGCAGCCAAGAGGCAGGGGCCATGAACACCGGGGAGCTGTTTTTT,CASSQEAGAMNTGELFF
13,TRBJ2-7,TRBV6-1,few,.,TGTGCCAGCAGTACGATTGGGTCATACGAGCAGTACTTC,CASSTIGSYEQYF
13,TRBJ1-1,TRBV29-1,few,.,TGCAGCGTTGAAACTGGAATGAACACTGAAGCTTTCTTT,CSVETGMNTEAFF
16,TRBJ2-7,TRBV18,many,TRBD2,TGTGCCAGCTCACCACGCTCTGGCGGGGGGGGTTACGAGCAGTACTTC,CASSPRSGGGGYEQYF
16,TRBJ1-1,TRBV7-2,many,.,TGTGCCAGCAGCTTAGCCGGGGGGGCGCTCATGGCTGAAGCTTTCTTT,CASSLAGGALMAEAFF
13,TRBJ1-1,TRBV7-8,.,TRBD1,TGTGCCAGCAGCTTAAGACAGGGGGGTGAAGCTTTCTTT,CASSLRQGGEAFF
12,TRBJ1-2,TRBV2,few,.,TGTGCCAGCAGTGGGACGGCCCGTGGCTACACCTTC,CASSGTARGYTF
14,TRBJ2-7,TRBV19,few,TRBD1,TGTGCCAGTAGACCGGACAGGGGCTCCTACGAGCAGTACTTC,CASRPDRGSYEQYF
13,TRBJ1-2,TRBV20-1,.,TRBD1,TGCAGTGCTTACCGGGACAGTGACTATGGCTACACCTTC,CSAYRDSDYGYTF